Listed here is a single T cell receptor beta chain. The antigen remains unidentified. These data belong to a study of cytomegalovirus exposure and HLA in healthy donors. The PCR was carried out with 60 Vbeta primers and 13 Jbeta primers. Produced via immunoSEQ multiplex PCR; TCRdb's table is partial and in-frame only. Of 90,000 to 100,000 clones in the sample, approximately 80% were seen once. Study findings and constraints: Cytomegalovirus-associated TCR beta chains were listed, numbering 150 to 200.

Trimming took off 3 bases at V and 1 base at J, with 10 bases between the two ends. This CDR3 comprises 14 residues. CDR1 is MNHEY, CDR2 SVGAGI, per germline. The chain joins TRBV6-5 to TRBJ2-7; possible D gene TRBD1, 6 bases. The sequenced material came from PBMCs. The TCR was taken from a female donor in good health and CMV-seronegative. CDR3 nucleotide sequence: TGTGCCAGCAGTTATCAGACAGGTTCCTACGAGCAGTACTTC. Amino acid sequence: CASSYQTGSYEQYF.